These 2 T cell receptor beta chains share one sample of origin, sequenced in a study of cytomegalovirus exposure and HLA in healthy donors. Vbeta (60) and Jbeta (13) primers were used in the PCR. Assay: immunoSEQ multiplex PCR; the TCRdb copy retains only in-frame clones and omits some. Found here are 100,000 to 150,000 clones, 82% of them singletons; the top ten hold roughly 1.1%. Specimen: PBMCs. Receptors originate from a boy younger than 18 in good health and CMV-seronegative.

Worth noting for this clone: The same CDR3 also results from other DNA sequences found in this sample. The chain employs TRBV15 and TRBJ2-7; TRBD2 is a possible D gene (6 bases). The CDR3 has 13 amino acids. Trimming took 5 bases from V and 2 from J, leaving 10 bases between them. CDR1 and CDR2 (germline): LNHNV, YYDKDF (reference sequence). CDR3 amino acids: CATSGGLPYEQYF. The CDR3 DNA sequence: TGTGCCACCAGCGGGGGACTGCCCTACGAGCAGTACTTC. Using reference TRBV15 and TRBJ2-7 for the parts outside the CDR3, the full variable domain is DAMVIQNPRYQVTQFGKPVTLSCSQTLNHNVMYWYQQKSSQAPKLLFHYYDKDFNNEADTPDNFQSRRPNTSFCFLDIRSPGLGDTAMYLCATSGGLPYEQYFGPGTRLTVT.

The chain combines TRBV30 with TRBJ1-5; D call uncertain. This CDR3 is built from 19 residues. The V and J ends lost 2 bases and 3 bases respectively, with 26 bases between them. The germline gives CDR1 GTSNPN, CDR2 SVGIG (reference sequence). The CDR3 reads CAWSLSFSARSANNQPQHF. The CDR3 nucleotides read TGTGCCTGGAGTCTCTCATTCTCCGCAAGGAGTGCGAACAATCAGCCCCAGCATTTT.